These 9 T cell receptor beta chains share one sample of origin, sequenced in a study of OX40 agonist ivuxolimab in advanced cancers. Clones were read by immunoSEQ multiplex PCR, and TCRdb kept only the in-frame ones, dropping some. The sample consists of approximately 47,000 clones, about 83% of them appearing once. Sequences were derived from CD4+ or CD8+ T cells sorted from blood, sampled in a trial of the OX40 agonist ivuxolimab. These receptors were collected from an adult with an advanced solid tumor such as melanoma, head and neck, liver or kidney cancer.

The chain carries TRBV28 and TRBJ2-3, with 9 bases aligning to TRBD2. The CDR3 extends over 16 amino acids. In germline, CDR1 is MDHEN, CDR2 SYDVKM. V lost 2 bases to trimming and J lost 6 bases; unmatched junction nucleotides: 9. CDR3 bases: TGTGCCAGCAGTTTACGGGCGGGAGGGCCAGTGGATACGCAGTATTTT. Translated, it gives CASSLRAGGPVDTQYF.

The V gene is TRBV9, the J gene TRBJ2-3; D remains ambiguous. This CDR3 region has 12 residues. V dropped 3 bases and J dropped 0 bases, with 2 bases sitting between them. Per germline, CDR1 SGDLS and CDR2 YYNGEE. CDR3 residues: CASSESTDTQYF. CDR3 sequence (DNA): TGTGCCAGCAGCGAGAGCACAGATACGCAGTATTTT.

The chain couples TRBV6-5 to TRBJ2-1; D unresolved. CDR1 and CDR2 from the germline V gene are MNHEY and SVGAGI. V lost 5 bases and J 4 bases, leaving 9 bases between the germline ends. The CDR3 is 13 amino acids. The CDR3 region is CASSQTTYNEQFF. Written as DNA, the CDR3 is TGTGCCAGCAGTCAAACAACTTACAATGAGCAGTTCTTC.

This clone was observed once. The V and J genes are TRBV2 and TRBJ1-1, with D possibly being TRBD1 (5 bases). Germline CDR1 is SNHLY and CDR2 is FYNNEI. CDR3 length: 14 amino acids. The V end lost 5 bases, the J end lost 1 base, and 11 bases lay between the germline ends. The CDR3 protein is CASSLLRGNTEAFF. The DNA of the CDR3 is TGTGCCAGCAGTCTCCTTAGGGGGAACACTGAAGCTTTCTTT.

The rearrangement uses TRBV29-1 and TRBJ1-2; TRBD1 might be the D (5 bases). The ends were cut back, 1 base at V and 0 bases at J, with 18 bases in the middle. Germline CDR1 SQVTM, CDR2 ANQGSEA. The CDR3 is made up of 17 amino acids. CDR3 DNA sequence: TGCAGCGTTGAAGCCCATTCGACAGCCACGCCTAACTATGGCTACACCTTC. This sequence encodes CSVEAHSTATPNYGYTF. The full variable domain, completed using reference TRBV29-1 and TRBJ1-2, is SAVISQKPSRDICQRGTSLTIQCQVDSQVTMMFWYRQQPGQSLTLIATANQGSEATYESGFVIDKFPISRPNLTFSTLTVSNMSPEDSSIYLCSVEAHSTATPNYGYTFGSGTRLTVV.

This chain joins TRBV12-5 and TRBJ1-2; D is undetermined. Between the trimmed V and J ends, which lost 6 bases and 7 bases, there was a span of 9 bases. The CDR3 is made up of 11 amino acids. Germline loops: CDR1 LGHNT, CDR2 FRNRAP. The CDR3 protein is CASGASGGYTF. CDR3 coding DNA: TGTGCTAGTGGCGCGAGTGGTGGCTACACCTTC.

The rearrangement joins TRBV6-6 to TRBJ2-7; D gene ambiguous. Deletions cut 5 bases from V and 2 bases from J, with 16 bases between. CDR3 size: 15 residues. Germline loops: CDR1 MNHNY, CDR2 SVGAGI (reference sequence). The CDR3 DNA follows: TGTGCCAGCAGTCTCACCGGGCCAACCACCTACGAGCAGTACTTC. Residues: CASSLTGPTTYEQYF.

The gene calls are TRBV27 and TRBJ2-7; perhaps TRBD1 as D (6 bases). Between the trimmed V and J ends, which lost 0 bases and 2 bases, there was a span of 11 bases. CDR1 is MNHEY, CDR2 SMNVEV, per germline (reference sequence). This CDR3 contains 15 residues. CDR3 amino acids: CASSLSRSGAYEQYF. CDR3 sequence (DNA): TGTGCCAGCAGTTTATCCCGGTCAGGGGCCTACGAGCAGTACTTC.

The V and J genes are TRBV9 and TRBJ2-3; D tentatively fits TRBD1 or TRBD2 (5 bases each). From germline, CDR1 is SGDLS and CDR2 YYNGEE. Trimming pared 2 bases from V and 6 bases from J, leaving 7 bases between. This CDR3 has 12 amino acids. Here the CDR3 reads CASSVGDDTQYF. DNA for the CDR3: TGTGCCAGCAGCGTTGGGGACGATACGCAGTATTTT.